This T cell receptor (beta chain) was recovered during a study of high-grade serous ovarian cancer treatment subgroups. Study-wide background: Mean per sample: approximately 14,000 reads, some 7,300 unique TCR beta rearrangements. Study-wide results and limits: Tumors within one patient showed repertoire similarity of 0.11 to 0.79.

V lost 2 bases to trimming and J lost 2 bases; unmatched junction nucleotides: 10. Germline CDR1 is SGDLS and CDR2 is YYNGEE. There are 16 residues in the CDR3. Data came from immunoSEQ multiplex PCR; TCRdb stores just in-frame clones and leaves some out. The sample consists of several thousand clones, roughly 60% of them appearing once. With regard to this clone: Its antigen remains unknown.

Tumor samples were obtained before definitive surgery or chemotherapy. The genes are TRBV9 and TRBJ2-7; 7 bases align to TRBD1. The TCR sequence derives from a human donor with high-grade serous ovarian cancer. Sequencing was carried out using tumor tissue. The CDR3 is CASSVGNRDSTYEQYF. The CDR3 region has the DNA TGTGCCAGCAGCGTGGGTAATCGGGACAGCACCTACGAGCAGTACTTC. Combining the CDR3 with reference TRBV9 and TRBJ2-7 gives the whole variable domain DSGVTQTPKHLITATGQRVTLRCSPRSGDLSVYWYQQSLDQGLQFLIQYYNGEERAKGNILERFSAQQFPDLHSELNLSSLELGDSALYFCASSVGNRDSTYEQYFGPGTRLTVT.